These T cell receptor beta chains were read from a single sample in a study of somatic mutations in cytotoxic T cells in rheumatoid arthritis. Method: immunoSEQ multiplex PCR; TCRdb's copy keeps in-frame clones and lacks some. The profile covers more than 25,000 clones, with 82% appearing a single time and over 5% taken by the ten largest. Source material: CD8+ T cells sorted from blood. Receptors originate from a man between 50 and 59 years old in good health. Each CDR3 is given with its conserved first and last residue. The order of the fields is CDR3 protein, CDR3 DNA, CDR3 length, J gene, clone size, V gene, D gene. The D gene is left open where the match is weak. Clone size is not always given. Where it is, it says once, few, many or a class for expanded clones.

CDR3: CASSLFSGLAVSSSYEQYF
DNA: TGCGCCAGCAGCTTGTTTTCGGGACTAGCGGTGTCCTCCTCCTACGAGCAGTACTTC
length: 19
J: TRBJ2-7
size: NA
V: TRBV5-1
D: TRBD2

CDR3: CAGIGTTRSSYEQYF
DNA: TGTGCCGGCATAGGGACTACCCGGAGCTCCTACGAGCAGTACTTC
length: 15
J: TRBJ2-7
size: few
V: TRBV2
D: TRBD2

CDR3: CASRNFNYRGEEAFF
DNA: TGTGCCAGCAGAAACTTTAATTACAGGGGCGAAGAAGCTTTCTTT
length: 15
J: TRBJ1-1
size: NA
V: TRBV2
D: TRBD1

CDR3: CASSLRGIETYEQYF
DNA: TGTGCCAGCAGCTTACGCGGGATCGAGACCTACGAGCAGTACTTC
length: 15
J: TRBJ2-7
size: NA
V: TRBV7-6
D: NA

CDR3: CASSTWTSPNKNTGELFF
DNA: TGTGCCAGCAGCACCTGGACTAGCCCTAACAAGAACACCGGGGAGCTGTTTTTT
length: 18
J: TRBJ2-2
size: NA
V: TRBV13
D: TRBD2

CDR3: CASSQGRDTQYF
DNA: TGTGCCAGCAGCCAGGGGAGGGATACGCAGTATTTT
length: 12
J: TRBJ2-3
size: NA
V: TRBV7-9
D: NA

CDR3: CASSQTSSGELFF
DNA: TGTGCCAGCAGCCAGACTAGTTCCGGGGAGCTGTTTTTT
length: 13
J: TRBJ2-2
size: NA
V: TRBV7-6
D: NA

CDR3: CASSTSWTSGSNSEQFF
DNA: TGTGCCAGTAGTACCTCCTGGACTAGCGGGAGTAATAGTGAGCAGTTCTTC
length: 17
J: TRBJ2-1
size: NA
V: TRBV19
D: TRBD2

CDR3: CASSVGGPLHEQYF
DNA: TGTGCCAGCAGCGTAGGAGGGCCGCTCCACGAGCAGTACTTC
length: 14
J: TRBJ2-7
size: NA
V: TRBV27
D: NA

CDR3: CASSLKLAGGSRTGELFF
DNA: TGTGCCAGCAGCTTAAAACTAGCGGGAGGGTCAAGGACCGGGGAGCTGTTTTTT
length: 18
J: TRBJ2-2
size: NA
V: TRBV7-6
D: TRBD2

CDR3: CASSQGSDTQYF
DNA: TGTGCCAGCAGCCAAGGGTCAGATACGCAGTATTTT
length: 12
J: TRBJ2-3
size: NA
V: TRBV14
D: NA

CDR3: CASSLSSKGRDTEAFF
DNA: TGTGCCAGCAGCTTGAGTAGTAAGGGAAGAGACACTGAAGCTTTCTTT
length: 16
J: TRBJ1-1
size: NA
V: TRBV5-6
D: NA

CDR3: CASSFSNNEQFF
DNA: TGTGCCAGCAGTTTCAGTAACAATGAGCAGTTCTTC
length: 12
J: TRBJ2-1
size: NA
V: TRBV27
D: NA

CDR3: CASSLPGLAGVSEQFF
DNA: TGTGCCAGCAGTTTGCCCGGACTAGCGGGCGTAAGTGAGCAGTTCTTC
length: 16
J: TRBJ2-1
size: NA
V: TRBV27
D: TRBD2

CDR3: CATRQAGAGHEQFF
DNA: TGTGCCACCAGGCAGGCGGGAGCGGGGCATGAGCAGTTCTTC
length: 14
J: TRBJ2-1
size: NA
V: TRBV27
D: TRBD2

CDR3: CASSPYPASGRGEFF
DNA: TGTGCCAGCAGCCCCTACCCGGCTAGCGGGAGAGGGGAGTTCTTC
length: 15
J: TRBJ2-1
size: NA
V: TRBV5-6
D: TRBD2

CDR3: CASSPNLAGETQYF
DNA: TGTGCCAGTAGTCCCAACTTGGCAGGAGAGACCCAGTACTTC
length: 14
J: TRBJ2-5
size: NA
V: TRBV19
D: NA

CDR3: CASPQGGRPNTEAFF
DNA: TGTGCCAGCCCTCAGGGAGGGAGGCCGAACACTGAAGCTTTCTTT
length: 15
J: TRBJ1-1
size: once
V: TRBV6-1
D: NA

CDR3: CSVSDRGYGNTIYF
DNA: TGCAGCGTTTCCGACAGGGGTTACGGAAACACCATATATTTT
length: 14
J: TRBJ1-3
size: once
V: TRBV29-1
D: TRBD1

CDR3: CASSGTSGSYSYNEQFF
DNA: TGTGCCAGCAGCGGGACTAGCGGGTCCTACTCCTACAATGAGCAGTTCTTC
length: 17
J: TRBJ2-1
size: NA
V: TRBV5-4
D: TRBD2

CDR3: CASGGAYNEQFF
DNA: TGTGCCAGCGGTGGGGCCTACAATGAGCAGTTCTTC
length: 12
J: TRBJ2-1
size: NA
V: TRBV27
D: NA

CDR3: CASNRPTSGIGNEQFF
DNA: TGTGCCAGCAACCGCCCGACTAGCGGGATAGGGAATGAGCAGTTCTTC
length: 16
J: TRBJ2-1
size: NA
V: TRBV7-8
D: TRBD2

CDR3: CASSLIWSSNQPQHF
DNA: TGTGCCAGCAGTTTAATTTGGTCGAGCAATCAGCCCCAGCATTTT
length: 15
J: TRBJ1-5
size: few
V: TRBV27
D: NA

CDR3: CASSPDPAGEANYGYTF
DNA: TGTGCCAGCAGCCCGGATCCGGCAGGCGAAGCTAACTATGGCTACACCTTC
length: 17
J: TRBJ1-2
size: NA
V: TRBV5-6
D: NA

CDR3: CSVVAEVEAFF
DNA: TGCAGCGTTGTCGCCGAAGTTGAAGCTTTCTTT
length: 11
J: TRBJ1-1
size: once
V: TRBV29-1
D: NA

CDR3: CASSQRTAEQPQHF
DNA: TGCGCCAGCAGCCAACGGACAGCTGAACAGCCCCAGCATTTT
length: 14
J: TRBJ1-5
size: NA
V: TRBV4-1
D: NA

CDR3: CASSQEGLAGEGYEQYF
DNA: TGCGCCAGCAGCCAAGAGGGACTAGCGGGAGAAGGGTACGAGCAGTACTTC
length: 17
J: TRBJ2-7
size: NA
V: TRBV4-1
D: TRBD2

CDR3: CASSPQDRSYGYTF
DNA: TGTGCCAGCAGCCCCCAGGACAGATCCTATGGCTACACCTTC
length: 14
J: TRBJ1-2
size: NA
V: TRBV11-2
D: NA

CDR3: CASSTVAEAYEQYF
DNA: TGTGCCAGCAGCACCGTAGCGGAAGCCTACGAGCAGTACTTC
length: 14
J: TRBJ2-7
size: NA
V: TRBV5-4
D: NA

CDR3: CASSAGQGGYEQYF
DNA: TGTGCCAGCAGTGCTGGACAGGGGGGGTACGAGCAGTACTTC
length: 14
J: TRBJ2-7
size: NA
V: TRBV7-2
D: TRBD1

CDR3: CAWRAGTYEQYF
DNA: TGTGCCTGGAGGGCCGGAACCTACGAGCAGTACTTC
length: 12
J: TRBJ2-7
size: few
V: TRBV30
D: NA

CDR3: CASSLYAGGLTDTQYF
DNA: TGTGCCAGCAGTTTATATGCAGGGGGCCTCACAGATACGCAGTATTTT
length: 16
J: TRBJ2-3
size: few
V: TRBV27
D: TRBD1

CDR3: CSQIVGGDTQYF
DNA: TGCAGCCAGATCGTTGGGGGAGATACGCAGTATTTT
length: 12
J: TRBJ2-3
size: NA
V: TRBV29-1
D: NA

CDR3: CASSYSIPGYEQYF
DNA: TGTGCCAGCAGTTACTCGATCCCGGGCTACGAGCAGTACTTC
length: 14
J: TRBJ2-7
size: NA
V: TRBV6-5
D: NA

CDR3: CASSPGLSASYEQYF
DNA: TGTGCCAGCAGTCCAGGGCTGTCGGCCTCCTACGAGCAGTACTTC
length: 15
J: TRBJ2-7
size: NA
V: TRBV6-5
D: NA

CDR3: CALWGDRDTEAFF
DNA: TGTGCCCTCTGGGGGGACAGGGATACTGAAGCTTTCTTT
length: 13
J: TRBJ1-1
size: medium-sized
V: TRBV7-9
D: TRBD1

CDR3: CASSVDGWSGHNEQFF
DNA: TGTGCCAGCAGCGTAGATGGTTGGAGCGGCCACAATGAGCAGTTCTTC
length: 16
J: TRBJ2-1
size: NA
V: TRBV9
D: NA

CDR3: CASSLYPRMNTEAFF
DNA: TGTGCCAGCAGTTTATATCCCCGGATGAACACTGAAGCTTTCTTT
length: 15
J: TRBJ1-1
size: NA
V: TRBV27
D: NA

CDR3: CASTGQGYEQYF
DNA: TGTGCCTCCACGGGACAGGGTTACGAGCAGTACTTC
length: 12
J: TRBJ2-7
size: once
V: TRBV10-3
D: TRBD1

CDR3: CASSRGTGSDEKLFF
DNA: TGCGCCAGCAGCCGCGGGACAGGGAGCGATGAAAAACTGTTTTTT
length: 15
J: TRBJ1-4
size: NA
V: TRBV5-1
D: TRBD1

CDR3: CASGNSRHTDTQYF
DNA: TGTGCCAGCGGCAACTCACGACACACAGATACGCAGTATTTT
length: 14
J: TRBJ2-3
size: NA
V: TRBV27
D: NA

CDR3: CASSHERITDPEAFF
DNA: TGCGCCAGCAGCCACGAAAGGATTACTGACCCTGAAGCTTTCTTT
length: 15
J: TRBJ1-1
size: NA
V: TRBV4-1
D: NA

CDR3: CASSFLSGRDEQFF
DNA: TGTGCCAGCAGCTTTCTGAGCGGTAGAGATGAGCAGTTCTTC
length: 14
J: TRBJ2-1
size: NA
V: TRBV7-9
D: NA

CDR3: CASSGFNQPQHF
DNA: TGTGCCAGTTCAGGGTTTAATCAGCCCCAGCATTTT
length: 12
J: TRBJ1-5
size: NA
V: TRBV7-6
D: NA